Shown below are 3 T cell receptor beta chains from a single sample sequenced in a study of blood T cells in healthy people across ages. For the second PCR, which ran for 7 to 11 cycles, a sample-barcoded 5' primer and a J-beta primer mix were used. One entry per CDR3 protein, called by TCRdb with MiXCR from the 5' RACE reads. Counted here are 1,800,000 or so distinct CDR3 sequences, about 39% occurring once; the ten biggest clones make up under 25%. The sample comprised blood. These receptors were obtained from a human donor in good health.

V usage is TRBV20-1 and J usage is TRBJ2-5; TRBD2 might be the D (6 bases). Germline CDR1 and CDR2: DFQATT and SNEGSKA (reference sequence). The CDR3 is 13 amino acids. The V end lost 6 bases, the J end lost 7 bases, and 18 bases lay between the germline ends. The CDR3 spells CSAQGASGVTQYF. In DNA, the CDR3 is TGCAGTGCCCAAGGGGCTTCGGGGGTGACCCAGTACTTC.

V is TRBV7-2 and J is TRBJ1-1; unclear D gene. The CDR3 sequence is 13 residues long. Deletions cut 1 base from V and 7 bases from J, with 10 bases between. From germline, CDR1 is SGHTA and CDR2 FQGNSA. CDR3: CASSLEQAIEAFF. The CDR3, as DNA: TGTGCCAGCAGCTTAGAACAAGCGATTGAAGCTTTCTTT.

This clonotype was counted only a few times. The V and J genes are TRBV6-1 and TRBJ1-2; no clear D. The CDR3 is made up of 15 amino acids. CDR1 and CDR2 (germline): MNHNS, SASEGT. The ends were cut back, 8 bases at V and 4 bases at J, with 20 bases in the middle. The CDR3 sequence is CASLARRIDPYGYTF. In DNA form, the CDR3 reads TGTGCCAGCCTAGCCAGGCGGATAGACCCCTATGGCTACACCTTC.